These 20 T cell receptor beta chains originate from one sample sequenced in a study of T cell responses to AZD1222 COVID-19 vaccine. The protocol was immunoSEQ multiplex PCR, while the TCRdb copy is restricted to in-frame clones and leaves out a portion. This table has roughly 120,000 clones, around 94% appearing once. The source was peripheral blood, collected on day 0 of AZD1222 vaccination. The origin of the receptors is an adult in good health.

This clone has just one count. V usage is TRBV27 and J usage is TRBJ1-6; D gene unclear. Trimming cost V 0 bases and J 10 bases, with 13 bases left between them. CDR1 MNHEY and CDR2 SMNVEV come from the germline V gene (reference sequence). The CDR3 totals 15 residues. CDR3 region: CASSLSTPPSSPLHF. CDR3 nucleotide sequence: TGTGCCAGCAGTTTATCGACACCACCTAGCTCACCCCTCCACTTT.

The rearrangement joins TRBV3-1 (or the pseudogene TRBV3-2) to TRBJ2-5; D possibly corresponds to TRBD2 (5 bases). The V end lost 4 bases, the J end lost 0 bases, and 15 bases lay between the germline ends. Germline-derived CDR1 and CDR2 are LGHDT and YNNKEL (reference sequence). This CDR3 has 16 amino acids. The CDR3 loop is CASSPWTTGDQETQYF. CDR3 coding DNA: TGTGCCAGCAGCCCTTGGACCACCGGGGACCAAGAGACCCAGTACTTC.

The chain carries TRBV28 and TRBJ1-1; D is ambiguous. There are 14 residues in the CDR3. V was clipped by 3 bases and J by 1 base, with 9 bases between them. Germline V gene sequence: CDR1 MDHEN, CDR2 SYDVKM. Written as DNA, the CDR3 is TGTGCCAGCAGTTTGGAAAACCGGAACACTGAAGCTTTCTTT. Amino acids: CASSLENRNTEAFF. Full variable domain (outside the CDR3, taken from reference TRBV28 and TRBJ1-1): DVKVTQSSRYLVKRTGEKVFLECVQDMDHENMFWYRQDPGLGLRLIYFSYDVKMKEKGDIPEGYSVSREKKERFSLILESASTNQTSMYLCASSLENRNTEAFFGQGTRLTVV.

The chain has TRBV21-1 and TRBJ2-7; the DNA was not compared with TRBD2, the D call given in the table. TRBV21-1 has pseudogene status. The CDR3 consists of 14 residues. Written as DNA, the CDR3 is TGTGCCAGCACCTCTGAGCGGAGGCCCTACGAGCAGTACTTC. Protein: CASTSERRPYEQYF.

The chain recombines TRBV14 with TRBJ1-1, with a weak D call TRBD1 (5 bases). Trimming stripped 3 bases from V and 5 bases from J, with 19 bases between. The germline V gene encodes CDR1 SGHDN and CDR2 FVKESK. The CDR3 extends over 16 amino acids. The CDR3 is CASSQKEGWKRTEAFF. For the CDR3, the DNA is TGTGCCAGCAGCCAGAAGGAGGGGTGGAAGAGGACTGAAGCTTTCTTT.

The genes are TRBV18 and TRBJ2-7; 9 bases are a match to TRBD1. The ends lost 4 bases at V and 2 bases at J; junction bases unmatched: 3. Germline assignment: CDR1 KGHSH and CDR2 LQKENI. This CDR3 has 14 residues. The CDR3 DNA is TGTGCCAGCTCACGGGACAGGGTTACCTACGAGCAGTACTTC. This codes for CASSRDRVTYEQYF. Full variable domain (rest looked up from reference TRBV18 and TRBJ2-7): NAGVMQNPRHLVRRRGQEARLRCSPMKGHSHVYWYRQLPEEGLKFMVYLQKENIIDESGMPKERFSAEFPKEGPSILRIQQVVRGDSAAYFCASSRDRVTYEQYFGPGTRLTVT.

V usage is TRBV6-5 and J usage is TRBJ1-3; D not resolved. CDR3 length equals 16 residues. V dropped 0 bases and J dropped 0 bases, with 9 bases sitting between them. CDR1 MNHEY and CDR2 SVGAGI come from the germline V gene. This CDR3 reads CASSYSVPGSGNTIYF. The CDR3, as DNA: TGTGCCAGCAGTTACTCGGTACCAGGCTCTGGAAACACCATATATTTT.

The chain carries TRBV9 and TRBJ1-3; TRBD1 matches at 10 bases. The length of the CDR3 is 15 residues. Per the germline V gene, CDR1 is SGDLS and CDR2 is YYNGEE. After removal of 5 bases from V and 2 bases from J, the junction contained 4 bases not matched to a gene. The CDR3 sequence is CASSPGTGAGNTIYF. CDR3 coding DNA: TGTGCCAGCAGTCCCGGGACAGGGGCTGGAAACACCATATATTTT. Supplemented by reference TRBV9 and TRBJ1-3, the full variable domain reads DSGVTQTPKHLITATGQRVTLRCSPRSGDLSVYWYQQSLDQGLQFLIQYYNGEERAKGNILERFSAQQFPDLHSELNLSSLELGDSALYFCASSPGTGAGNTIYFGEGSWLTVV.

This chain connects TRBV7-6 to TRBJ1-2; the match to TRBD1 covers 10 bases. The CDR3 loop spans 15 amino acids. Looked up from germline, CDR1 is SGHVS and CDR2 is FNYEAQ. Losses at the gene ends were 1 base for V and 8 bases for J; bases not matched to a gene: 7. The chain's CDR3 is CASSLGDRGTYGYTF. CDR3 in DNA: TGTGCCAGCAGCTTAGGGGACAGGGGAACCTACGGCTACACCTTC.

V gene TRBV9 combines with J gene TRBJ2-1; 14 nucleotides match TRBD2. J was trimmed by 8 bases and V by 0 bases; bases with no gene match: 4. The CDR3 spans 16 residues. CDR1 SGDLS and CDR2 YYNGEE come from the germline V gene. DNA of the CDR3: TGTGCCAGCAGCGTAGGGACTAGCGGGAGGATGGATGAGCAGTTCTTC. The encoded protein is CASSVGTSGRMDEQFF.

V usage is TRBV27 and J usage is TRBJ2-1; D is ambiguous. Germline V gene sequence: CDR1 MNHEY, CDR2 SMNVEV (reference sequence). The V gene lost 2 bases and the J gene lost 8 bases, with 10 bases spanning the gap. The CDR3 is 13 residues long. The CDR3 sequence: CASSLRVGDEQFF. The CDR3, as DNA: TGTGCCAGCAGTTTAAGGGTCGGCGATGAGCAGTTCTTC.

The chain carries TRBV15 and TRBJ2-1, with 10 nucleotides matching TRBD2. The CDR3 has 18 amino acids. The germline V gene has CDR1 LNHNV and CDR2 YYDKDF (reference sequence). The ends lost 1 base at V and 4 bases at J; junction bases unmatched: 10. CDR3 sequence reads: CATSRARASGSPYNEQFF. The CDR3 DNA follows: TGTGCCACCAGCAGAGCTAGGGCTAGCGGGAGCCCGTACAATGAGCAGTTCTTC. Full variable domain (missing parts from reference TRBV15 and TRBJ2-1): DAMVIQNPRYQVTQFGKPVTLSCSQTLNHNVMYWYQQKSSQAPKLLFHYYDKDFNNEADTPDNFQSRRPNTSFCFLDIRSPGLGDTAMYLCATSRARASGSPYNEQFFGPGTRLTVL.

The chain carries TRBV15 and TRBJ2-5, with 7 bases identical to TRBD1. CDR3 length: 16 residues. CDR1 is LNHNV, CDR2 YYDKDF, per germline (reference sequence). V shed 0 bases, J shed 1 base, and the junction held 5 bases outside the gene matches. The CDR3 spells CATSRDKGTAQETQYF. Written as DNA, the CDR3 is TGTGCCACCAGCAGAGATAAGGGGACAGCCCAAGAGACCCAGTACTTC.

V usage is TRBV7-9 and J usage is TRBJ2-7, with 9 bases aligning to TRBD1. In germline, CDR1 is SEHNR, CDR2 FQNEAQ (reference sequence). V lost 0 bases, J lost 3 bases, and 6 bases stayed unmatched. CDR3 size: 16 residues. The CDR3 DNA reads TGTGCCAGCAGCTTAGCGAAGGGGGGACAGGGCTACGAGCAGTACTTC. This translates into CASSLAKGGQGYEQYF.

This chain links TRBV6-5 with TRBJ2-7; D ambiguous. Between the trimmed V and J ends, which lost 0 bases and 0 bases, there was a span of 9 bases. CDR1 and CDR2 from the germline V gene are MNHEY and SVGAGI. This CDR3 has 15 amino acids. CDR3 residues: CASSYSTGSSYEQYF. In DNA, the CDR3 is TGTGCCAGCAGTTACTCGACTGGCAGCTCCTACGAGCAGTACTTC.

The genes are TRBV12-3 or TRBV12-4 and TRBJ2-2; D is undetermined. With 4 bases removed from V and 0 bases from J, the gap between germline ends came to 0 bases. The CDR3 runs to 12 residues. The CDR3: CASSSNTGELFF. The CDR3 bases are TGTGCCAGCAGTTCGAACACCGGGGAGCTGTTTTTT.

This chain uses TRBV4-1 with TRBJ1-1, with D possibly TRBD1 on 5 matching bases. Trimming shortened V by 4 bases and J by 1 base, and 16 bases separated the two germline ends. The length of the CDR3 is 16 residues. Germline assignment: CDR1 MGHRA and CDR2 YSYEKL. CDR3 sequence reads: CASSPLLGPTNTEAFF. CDR3 DNA sequence: TGCGCCAGCAGCCCTTTACTGGGACCGACGAACACTGAAGCTTTCTTT.

This clone was recorded only once. CDR3 residues: CASSYFVGVEGEKLFF. As DNA, the CDR3 is TGTGCCAGCAGTTACTTCGTCGGGGTAGAGGGGGAAAAACTGTTTTTT. This rearrangement joins TRBV6-8 to TRBJ1-4; weak D call: TRBD1 (5 bases). V lost 1 base to trimming and J lost 8 bases, with 17 bases between them. The CDR3 is 16 residues long. Germline V lookup: CDR1 MNHGY, CDR2 SAAAGT.

This chain links TRBV27 with TRBJ1-5; a possible D gene is TRBD1 (5 bases). CDR3 length: 15 amino acids. CDR1 is MNHEY and CDR2 is SMNVEV in the germline V gene (reference sequence). V was clipped by 0 bases and J by 6 bases, with 12 bases between them. The CDR3: CASSLSSGSGQPQHF. CDR3 in DNA: TGTGCCAGCAGTTTATCGTCAGGGTCAGGTCAGCCCCAGCATTTT.

This chain uses TRBV16 with TRBJ2-7; a weak D match, TRBD1 (6 bases). V was clipped by 2 bases and J by 2 bases, with 13 bases between them. The V gene's germline CDR1 is KGHSY and CDR2 FQNENV. The CDR3 sequence is 15 residues long. CDR3 nucleotide sequence: TGTGCCAGCAGCCAAGGGGGACATCCTACCTACGAGCAGTACTTC. It specifies CASSQGGHPTYEQYF.